Shown below are 29 T cell receptor beta chains from a single sample sequenced in a study of CD4 T cells in relation to SARS-CoV-2 and coronaviruses. No cognate antigen is known for these TCRs. CD4+ T cells from unexposed donors were obtained before the COVID-19 pandemic (2011-2018). CD4+ T cells were isolated from the cells after about ten days of culture. Here immunoSEQ multiplex PCR was the method, and the copy in TCRdb shows in-frame clones only, minus some. The sample consists of 11,000 or so clones, almost 80% of them appearing once. Sequencing input: CD4+ T cells from PBMCs, cultured in vitro. These receptors were taken from a human donor in good health.

V gene TRBV19 combines with J gene TRBJ1-5; the D is unclear. The V gene lost 3 bases and the J gene lost 7 bases, with 13 bases spanning the gap. The CDR3 loop spans 14 amino acids. Germline V gene data show CDR1 as LNHDA and CDR2 as SQIVND (reference sequence). The CDR3 DNA reads as TGTGCCAGTAGTATCTGGGGTGACGACCAGCCCCAGCATTTT. Amino acid sequence: CASSIWGDDQPQHF.

The chain combines TRBV4-2 with TRBJ2-5; 11 bases align to TRBD2. The CDR3 is 18 amino acids. The ends lost 1 base at V and 4 bases at J; junction bases unmatched: 11. Germline loops: CDR1 LGHNA, CDR2 YNFKEQ. The CDR3, as DNA: TGTGCCAGCAGCCAAGGTTCGGGACTAGCGGAGTCGGGAGAGACCCAGTACTTC. This gives the protein CASSQGSGLAESGETQYF.

The chain joins TRBV5-1 to TRBJ2-3; no clear D gene. CDR1 SGHRS and CDR2 YFSETQ come from the germline V gene. With 0 bases removed from V and 4 bases from J, the gap between germline ends came to 6 bases. The CDR3 covers 13 residues. The CDR3 DNA reads TGCGCCAGCAGCTTGGGAGCCGCAGATACGCAGTATTTT. It translates to CASSLGAADTQYF.

The rearrangement links TRBV7-7 to TRBJ2-5; the D gene is possibly TRBD2 (7 bases). The ends were cut back, 4 bases at V and 5 bases at J, with 17 bases in the middle. Germline CDR1 reads SSHAT; CDR2 reads FNYEAQ (reference sequence). The CDR3 is 15 amino acids. CDR3 residues: CASSWRRGGSETQYF. The CDR3 DNA reads as TGTGCCAGCAGCTGGCGTAGGGGGGGTTCGGAGACCCAGTACTTC.

The chain carries TRBV3-1 (or the pseudogene TRBV3-2) and TRBJ2-1, with D maybe TRBD2 (5 bases). The CDR3 has 15 residues. V was cut by 3 bases and J by 2 bases, with 11 bases left in between. Germline V gene sequence: CDR1 LGHDT, CDR2 YNNKEL (reference sequence). The CDR3 region has the DNA TGTGCCAGCAGCCATCCAGCGGTTACCTACAATGAGCAGTTCTTC. Translating it yields CASSHPAVTYNEQFF.

The rearrangement links TRBV2 to TRBJ2-2; 11 bases are a match to TRBD2. V gave up 4 bases and J gave up 4 bases; unmatched junction bases: 8. Germline V gene lookup returns CDR1 SNHLY and CDR2 FYNNEI. The CDR3 is made up of 17 amino acids. The CDR3: CASSGGILAGGTGELFF. DNA of the CDR3: TGTGCCAGCAGTGGGGGGATTCTAGCGGGAGGCACCGGGGAGCTGTTTTTT.

The chain uses TRBV7-8 and TRBJ2-2, with D perhaps assigned TRBD1 or TRBD2 (5 bases each). The CDR3 totals 14 residues. Germline CDR1 SGHVS, CDR2 FQNEAQ. Between the trimmed V and J ends, which lost 6 bases and 3 bases, there was a span of 11 bases. The CDR3 loop reads CASSFGTYTGELFF. The DNA of the CDR3 is TGTGCCAGCAGTTTCGGGACCTACACCGGGGAGCTGTTTTTT.

This clone was counted only a few times. The CDR3 spells CASSVEGIGSPLHF. The CDR3 region has the DNA TGTGCCAGCAGCGTAGAGGGGATAGGTTCACCCCTCCACTTT. The chain links TRBV9 to TRBJ1-6; perhaps TRBD1 as D (5 bases). This CDR3 spans 14 amino acids. Germline lookup yields CDR1 SGDLS and CDR2 YYNGEE. The V end lost 0 bases, the J end lost 9 bases, and 10 bases lay between the germline ends. The full variable domain, in which reference TRBV9 and TRBJ1-6 provide the parts outside the CDR3, is DSGVTQTPKHLITATGQRVTLRCSPRSGDLSVYWYQQSLDQGLQFLIQYYNGEERAKGNILERFSAQQFPDLHSELNLSSLELGDSALYFCASSVEGIGSPLHFGNGTRLTVT.

The chain joins TRBV5-1 to TRBJ2-3; TRBD1 matches 9 bases. With V trimmed by 4 bases and J by 3 bases, 3 bases remained unmatched. CDR3 length: 14 amino acids. From germline, CDR1 is SGHRS and CDR2 YFSETQ. The DNA for the CDR3 is TGCGCCAGCAGCCAGACAGGGGGAACAGATACGCAGTATTTT. Translating gives CASSQTGGTDTQYF.

The genes are TRBV20-1 and TRBJ2-5; D remains unclear. V lost 5 bases to trimming and J lost 5 bases, with 9 bases between them. This CDR3 has 11 amino acids. Germline loops: CDR1 DFQATT, CDR2 SNEGSKA (reference sequence). The chain's CDR3 is CSAGFFETQYF. The CDR3 bases are TGCAGTGCTGGATTCTTTGAGACCCAGTACTTC.

The chain carries TRBV29-1 and TRBJ2-2; 10 nucleotides align to TRBD2. Trimming took 1 base from V and 0 from J; bases not matched to a gene: 2. Per germline, CDR1 SQVTM and CDR2 ANQGSEA. This CDR3 has 16 amino acids. The DNA of the CDR3 is TGCAGCGTTGAAGTGGGGACTAGCGCGAACACCGGGGAGCTGTTTTTT. This sequence encodes CSVEVGTSANTGELFF.

The chain is built from TRBV6-2 or TRBV6-3 and TRBJ2-7; TRBD2 aligns across 11 bases. V trimming: 4 bases; J trimming: 5 bases; junction bases outside the gene matches: 22. Germline V lookup: CDR1 MNHEY, CDR2 SVGEGT. CDR3 size: 20 residues. DNA for the CDR3: TGTGCCAGCAGTTCCCTCCGTAGAACTAGCGGGAGCAAAAAGGAACACGAGCAGTACTTC. Translation gives CASSSLRRTSGSKKEHEQYF.

The chain combines TRBV5-1 with TRBJ2-1; 9 nucleotides align to TRBD1. Germline CDR1 SGHRS, CDR2 YFSETQ. V shed 5 bases, J shed 0 bases, and the junction held 6 bases outside the gene matches. The CDR3 runs 16 residues. CDR3 loop: CASRPRQGDSYNEQFF. For the CDR3, the DNA is TGCGCCAGCAGACCGAGACAGGGGGACTCCTACAATGAGCAGTTCTTC.

The chain is built from TRBV5-6 and TRBJ1-1; D is unclear. The CDR3 length is 15 residues. Germline V gene data show CDR1 as SGHDT and CDR2 as YYEEEE. V lost 4 bases to trimming and J lost 2 bases, with 15 bases between them. In DNA, the CDR3 is TGTGCCAGCAGCCCCCACGTGTCCTCTAACACTGAAGCTTTCTTT. The encoded protein is CASSPHVSSNTEAFF. The entire variable domain, with the rest obtained from reference TRBV5-6 and TRBJ1-1, is as follows: DAGVTQSPTHLIKTRGQQVTLRCSPKSGHDTVSWYQQALGQGPQFIFQYYEEEERQRGNFPDRFSGHQFPNYSSELNVNALLLGDSALYLCASSPHVSSNTEAFFGQGTRLTVV.

The chain recombines TRBV6-4 with TRBJ1-6, with 7 bases identical to TRBD1. Losses at the gene ends were 4 bases for V and 11 bases for J; bases not matched to a gene: 5. This CDR3 has 13 amino acids. Germline CDR1 MRHNA, CDR2 SNTAGT. This chain's CDR3 is CASSVDRDAPLHF. CDR3 coding DNA: TGTGCCAGCAGTGTCGACAGGGACGCACCCCTCCACTTT.

In DNA, the CDR3 is TGTGCCAGCAGCTTAAGGCAGAGCACAGATACGCAGTATTTT. This translates into CASSLRQSTDTQYF. V is TRBV7-2 and J is TRBJ2-3; D is unresolved. V was clipped by 2 bases and J by 0 bases, with 6 bases between them. The CDR3 is 14 residues long. In germline, CDR1 is SGHTA, CDR2 FQGNSA. Full variable domain (remainder filled in from reference TRBV7-2 and TRBJ2-3): GAGVSQSPSNKVTEKGKDVELRCDPISGHTALYWYRQSLGQGLEFLIYFQGNSAPDKSGLPSDRFSAERTGGSVSTLTIQRTQQEDSAVYLCASSLRQSTDTQYFGPGTRLTVL.

This clone was found once. The chain employs TRBV3-1 (or the pseudogene TRBV3-2) and TRBJ2-7; 9 bases agree with TRBD2. Germline V CDR1 and CDR2: LGHDT, YNNKEL (reference sequence). J gave up 1 base and V 4 bases, and 11 bases lay outside the gene matches. This CDR3 has 17 residues. The CDR3 DNA reads TGTGCCAGCAGCCCCGGCGGTAGCGGGGGCTATTCCTACGAGCAGTACTTC. This codes for CASSPGGSGGYSYEQYF.

The chain couples TRBV2 to TRBJ2-1; a possible D gene is TRBD2 (5 bases). The CDR3 contains 18 residues. Germline CDR1 and CDR2: SNHLY and FYNNEI. The V and J ends lost 5 bases and 0 bases respectively, with 20 bases between them. The CDR3 here is CASSSALRAASSYNEQFF. The DNA for the CDR3 is TGTGCCAGCAGTTCCGCTTTACGAGCGGCCAGCTCCTACAATGAGCAGTTCTTC.

This rearrangement joins TRBV6-6 to TRBJ1-3, with D perhaps matching TRBD1 (5 bases). V dropped 0 bases and J dropped 0 bases, with 6 bases sitting between them. This CDR3 is built from 15 residues. Germline CDR1 reads MNHNY; CDR2 reads SVGAGI (reference sequence). The CDR3 loop reads CASSYSGDSGNTIYF. For the CDR3, the DNA is TGTGCCAGCAGTTACTCAGGGGACTCTGGAAACACCATATATTTT.

J is TRBJ1-2 and V is TRBV4-3; TRBD1 is a possible D gene (5 bases). Trimming removed 4 bases at V and 2 bases at J, with 11 bases between. Germline V gene data show CDR1 as LGHNA and CDR2 as YSLEER. This CDR3 has 14 residues. The CDR3 coding sequence is TGCGCCAGCAGCCGCTCCCGGGACAACTATGGCTACACCTTC. It yields the protein CASSRSRDNYGYTF.

CDR3 protein: CASSQSDRGRVEQFF. CDR3 nucleotides: TGTGCCAGCAGTCAATCCGACAGGGGGCGGGTTGAGCAGTTCTTC. The V and J genes are TRBV6-6 and TRBJ2-1, with TRBD1 identical over 10 bases. The CDR3 sequence is 15 residues long. From germline, CDR1 is MNHNY and CDR2 SVGAGI (reference sequence). J lost 9 bases, V lost 5 bases, and 10 bases had no gene match.

J is TRBJ1-6 and V is TRBV7-2; D may be TRBD1 (6 bases). V lost 5 bases, J lost 5 bases, and 7 bases lay in between. This CDR3 spans 13 amino acids. Germline CDR1 reads SGHTA; CDR2 reads FQGNSA. CDR3 amino acids: CASSQGNNSPLHF. The CDR3 DNA reads as TGTGCCAGCAGCCAGGGGAATAATTCACCCCTCCACTTT.

About this clone itself: One junction end does not reproduce the germline sequence, and a read error may be involved. The gene calls are TRBV11-3 and TRBJ2-1; a possible D gene is TRBD2 (5 bases). This CDR3 region has 12 residues. Germline V gene data show CDR1 as SGHNT and CDR2 as YENEEA. The CDR3 loop is CAGSTGLHEQFF. CDR3 DNA: TGTGCCGGCAGCACCGGACTCCATGAGCAGTTCTTC.

The chain has TRBV4-2 and TRBJ2-5; D may be TRBD2 (6 bases). V gave up 1 base and J gave up 3 bases, with 9 bases separating them. Germline V gives CDR1 LGHNA, CDR2 YNFKEQ. This CDR3 contains 14 residues. The CDR3 DNA reads TGTGCCAGCAGCCAAGTTCGCGGGGAAGAGACCCAGTACTTC. Translated: CASSQVRGEETQYF.

The CDR3: CASRPGTSLADTQYF. DNA of the CDR3: TGTGCCAGCAGGCCCGGGACTAGTTTAGCAGATACGCAGTATTTT. The V gene is TRBV6-5, the J gene TRBJ2-3, with 8 bases fitting TRBD2. This CDR3 region has 15 residues. Germline V gene data show CDR1 as MNHEY and CDR2 as SVGAGI. V lost 6 bases and J lost 4; bases outside the gene matches: 9.

J is TRBJ1-4 and V is TRBV25-1; D is possibly TRBD1 (5 bases). In germline, CDR1 is MGHDK, CDR2 SYGVNS. This CDR3 contains 17 residues. V lost 1 base, J lost 3 bases, and 15 bases lay in between. CDR3 protein: CASSEFSGSRSNEKLFF. The DNA of the CDR3 is TGTGCCAGCAGTGAATTCTCAGGGAGTAGGTCTAATGAAAAACTGTTTTTT. Full variable domain (missing parts from reference TRBV25-1 and TRBJ1-4): EADIYQTPRYLVIGTGKKITLECSQTMGHDKMYWYQQDPGMELHLIHYSYGVNSTEKGDLSSESTVSRIRTEHFPLTLESARPSHTSQYLCASSEFSGSRSNEKLFFGSGTQLSVL.

The chain couples TRBV4-3 to TRBJ1-2; TRBD1 aligns across 9 bases. V trimming: 3 bases; J trimming: 4 bases; junction bases outside the gene matches: 0. Looked up from germline, CDR1 is LGHNA and CDR2 is YSLEER. This CDR3 region has 13 residues. For the CDR3, the DNA is TGCGCCAGCAGCCAGGGACAGGGCTATGGCTACACCTTC. Protein: CASSQGQGYGYTF.

This chain joins TRBV5-4 and TRBJ1-3; no clear D gene. The CDR3 runs 14 residues. Germline V gene data show CDR1 as SGHNT and CDR2 as YYREEE (reference sequence). Trimming removed 4 bases from V and 2 bases from J, with 10 bases in between. CDR3 sequence (DNA): TGTGCCAGCAGCCTGGATTCAACTGGAAACACCATATATTTT. Residues: CASSLDSTGNTIYF.

The chain uses TRBV28 and TRBJ2-5; 9 bases fit TRBD1. Unmatched junction bases numbered 6, after V lost 5 bases and J lost 5 bases. CDR1 is MDHEN, CDR2 SYDVKM, per germline. The CDR3 is made up of 14 amino acids. CDR3 region: CASSMTGGEETQYF. CDR3 nucleotide sequence: TGTGCCAGCAGTATGACAGGGGGGGAGGAGACCCAGTACTTC.